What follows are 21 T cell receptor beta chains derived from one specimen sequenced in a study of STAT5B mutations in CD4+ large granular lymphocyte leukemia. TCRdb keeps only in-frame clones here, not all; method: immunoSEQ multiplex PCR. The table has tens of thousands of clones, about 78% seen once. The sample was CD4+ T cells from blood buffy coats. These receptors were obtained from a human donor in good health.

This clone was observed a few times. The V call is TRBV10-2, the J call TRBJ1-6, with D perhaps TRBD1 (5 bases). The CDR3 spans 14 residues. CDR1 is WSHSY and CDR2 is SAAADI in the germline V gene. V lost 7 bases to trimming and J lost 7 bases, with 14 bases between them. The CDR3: CASTRQPANSPLHF. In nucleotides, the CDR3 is TGCGCCAGCACTCGACAGCCCGCAAATTCACCCCTCCACTTT.

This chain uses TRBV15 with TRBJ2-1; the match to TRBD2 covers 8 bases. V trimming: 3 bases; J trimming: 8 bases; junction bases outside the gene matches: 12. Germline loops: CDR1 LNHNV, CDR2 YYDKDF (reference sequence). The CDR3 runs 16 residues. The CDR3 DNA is TGTGCCACCAGCAGGGGTTCGGTAGCGGGGAACGATGAGCAGTTCTTC. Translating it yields CATSRGSVAGNDEQFF.

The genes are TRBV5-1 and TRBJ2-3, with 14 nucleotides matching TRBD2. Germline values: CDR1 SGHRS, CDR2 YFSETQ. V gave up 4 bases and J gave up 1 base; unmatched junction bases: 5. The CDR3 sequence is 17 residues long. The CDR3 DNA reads TGCGCCAGCAGCACCGGGACTAGCGGGGGACGCACAGATACGCAGTATTTT. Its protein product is CASSTGTSGGRTDTQYF.

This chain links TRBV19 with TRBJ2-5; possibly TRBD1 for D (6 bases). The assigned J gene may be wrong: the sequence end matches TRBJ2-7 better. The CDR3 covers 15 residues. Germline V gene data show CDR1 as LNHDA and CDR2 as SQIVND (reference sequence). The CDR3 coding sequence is TGTGCCAGTAGTATAAGTCTGCAGGGGTTTTACGAGCAGTACTTC. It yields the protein CASSISLQGFYEQYF.

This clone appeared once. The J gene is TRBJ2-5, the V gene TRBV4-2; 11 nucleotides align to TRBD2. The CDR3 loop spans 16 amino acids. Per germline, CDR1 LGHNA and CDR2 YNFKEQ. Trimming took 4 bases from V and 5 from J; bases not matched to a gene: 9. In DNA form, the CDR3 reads TGTGCCAGCAGCCGCTCGACTAGCGGGGCTCGGGAGACCCAGTACTTC. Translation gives CASSRSTSGARETQYF.

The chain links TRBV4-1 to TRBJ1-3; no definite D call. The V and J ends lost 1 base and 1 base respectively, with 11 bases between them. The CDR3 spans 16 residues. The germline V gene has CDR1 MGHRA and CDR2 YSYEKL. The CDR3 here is CASSQGTTPSGNTIYF. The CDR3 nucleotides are TGCGCCAGCAGCCAAGGTACGACGCCTTCTGGAAACACCATATATTTT.

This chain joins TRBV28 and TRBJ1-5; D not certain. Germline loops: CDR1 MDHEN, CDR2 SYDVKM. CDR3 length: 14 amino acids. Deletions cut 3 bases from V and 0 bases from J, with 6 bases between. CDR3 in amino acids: CASSFGTSNQPQHF. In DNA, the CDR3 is TGTGCCAGCAGTTTTGGTACTAGCAATCAGCCCCAGCATTTT. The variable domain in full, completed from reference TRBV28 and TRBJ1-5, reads DVKVTQSSRYLVKRTGEKVFLECVQDMDHENMFWYRQDPGLGLRLIYFSYDVKMKEKGDIPEGYSVSREKKERFSLILESASTNQTSMYLCASSFGTSNQPQHFGDGTRLSIL.

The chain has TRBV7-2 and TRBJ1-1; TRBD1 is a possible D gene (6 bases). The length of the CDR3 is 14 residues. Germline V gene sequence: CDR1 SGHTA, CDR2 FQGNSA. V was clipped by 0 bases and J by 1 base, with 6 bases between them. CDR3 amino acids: CASSLARGNTEAFF. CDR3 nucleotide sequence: TGTGCCAGCAGCTTAGCCAGGGGGAACACTGAAGCTTTCTTT.

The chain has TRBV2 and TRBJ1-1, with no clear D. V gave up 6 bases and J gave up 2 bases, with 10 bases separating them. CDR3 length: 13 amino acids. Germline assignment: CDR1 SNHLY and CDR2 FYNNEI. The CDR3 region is CASRQSFNTEAFF. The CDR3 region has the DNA TGTGCCAGCAGACAGTCCTTTAACACTGAAGCTTTCTTT.

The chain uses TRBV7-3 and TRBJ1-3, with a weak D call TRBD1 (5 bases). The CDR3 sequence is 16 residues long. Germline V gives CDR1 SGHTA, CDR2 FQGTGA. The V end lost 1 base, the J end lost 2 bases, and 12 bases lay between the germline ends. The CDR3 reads CASSLSDGGAGNTIYF. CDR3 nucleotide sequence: TGTGCCAGCAGCTTAAGCGATGGGGGGGCTGGAAACACCATATATTTT.

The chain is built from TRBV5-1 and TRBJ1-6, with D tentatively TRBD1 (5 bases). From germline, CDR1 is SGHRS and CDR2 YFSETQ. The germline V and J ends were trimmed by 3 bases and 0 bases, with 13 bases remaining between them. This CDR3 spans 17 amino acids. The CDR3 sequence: CASSSRTGGSYNSPLHF. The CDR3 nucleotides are TGCGCCAGCAGCTCGCGCACCGGGGGCTCCTATAATTCACCCCTCCACTTT.

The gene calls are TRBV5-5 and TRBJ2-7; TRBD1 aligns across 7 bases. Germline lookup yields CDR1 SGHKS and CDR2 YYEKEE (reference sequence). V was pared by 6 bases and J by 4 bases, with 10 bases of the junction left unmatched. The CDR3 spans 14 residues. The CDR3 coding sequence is TGTGCCAGCACCGGGACAGACGTACGGTACGAGCAGTACTTC. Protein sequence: CASTGTDVRYEQYF.

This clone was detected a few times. This CDR3 is CASSFADYNEQFF. The CDR3, as DNA: TGTGCCAGCAGCTTTGCGGACTACAATGAGCAGTTCTTC. The chain has TRBV7-9 and TRBJ2-1; D is unresolved. The CDR3 totals 13 residues. CDR1 and CDR2 (germline): SEHNR, FQNEAQ (reference sequence). Trimming removed 3 bases from V and 3 bases from J, with 6 bases in between. The entire variable domain, with the rest obtained from reference TRBV7-9 and TRBJ2-1, is as follows: DTGVSQNPRHKITKRGQNVTFRCDPISEHNRLYWYRQTLGQGPEFLTYFQNEAQLEKSRLLSDRFSAERPKGSFSTLEIQRTEQGDSAMYLCASSFADYNEQFFGPGTRLTVL.

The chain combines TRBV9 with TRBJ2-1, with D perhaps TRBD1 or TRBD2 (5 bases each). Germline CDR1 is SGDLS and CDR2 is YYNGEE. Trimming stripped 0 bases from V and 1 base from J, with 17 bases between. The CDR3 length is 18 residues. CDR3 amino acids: CASSVGVGDRLSYNEQFF. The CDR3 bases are TGTGCCAGCAGCGTAGGAGTCGGGGACCGTCTTTCCTACAATGAGCAGTTCTTC.

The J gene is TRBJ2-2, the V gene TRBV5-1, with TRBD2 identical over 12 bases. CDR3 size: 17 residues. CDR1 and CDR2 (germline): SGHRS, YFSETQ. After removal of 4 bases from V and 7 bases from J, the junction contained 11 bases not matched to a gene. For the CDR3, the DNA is TGCGCCAGCAGCGCCTCTCTAGCGGGGGGGCCGAGCGGGGAGCTGTTTTTT. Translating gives CASSASLAGGPSGELFF.

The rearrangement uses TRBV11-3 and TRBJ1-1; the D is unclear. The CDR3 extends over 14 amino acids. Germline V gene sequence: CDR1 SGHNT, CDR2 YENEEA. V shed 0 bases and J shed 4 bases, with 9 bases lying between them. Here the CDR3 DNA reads TGTGCCAGCAGCTTAGAGAGAGGGCCCACTGAAGCTTTCTTT. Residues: CASSLERGPTEAFF.

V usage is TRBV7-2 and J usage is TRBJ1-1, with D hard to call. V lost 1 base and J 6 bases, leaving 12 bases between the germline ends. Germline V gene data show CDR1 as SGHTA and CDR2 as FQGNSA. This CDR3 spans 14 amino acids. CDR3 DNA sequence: TGTGCCAGCAGCTTAGAGGTCAGCCTTCCTGAAGCTTTCTTT. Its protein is CASSLEVSLPEAFF.

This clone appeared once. This CDR3 reads CASSLASSPETQYF. The CDR3, as DNA: TGCGCCAGCAGCTTGGCTTCTAGCCCTGAGACCCAGTACTTC. V and J are TRBV5-1 and TRBJ2-5, with D possibly matching TRBD2 (5 bases). CDR3 length: 14 amino acids. Germline assignment: CDR1 SGHRS and CDR2 YFSETQ. Trimming left V 0 bases short and J 5 bases short, with 11 bases between.

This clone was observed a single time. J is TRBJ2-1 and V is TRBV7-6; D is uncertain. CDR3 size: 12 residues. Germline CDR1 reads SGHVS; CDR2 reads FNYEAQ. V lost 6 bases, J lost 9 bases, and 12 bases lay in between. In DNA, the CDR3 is TGTGCCAGCAGTTTGAACGGGCCTGAGCAGTTCTTC. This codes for CASSLNGPEQFF.

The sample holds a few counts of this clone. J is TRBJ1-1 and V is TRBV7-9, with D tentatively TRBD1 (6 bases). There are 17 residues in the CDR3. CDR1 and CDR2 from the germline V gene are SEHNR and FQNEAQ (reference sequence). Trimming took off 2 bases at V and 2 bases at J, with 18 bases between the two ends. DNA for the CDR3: TGTGCCAGCAGCTTAACGTGGGGGGGACACCAAAACACTGAAGCTTTCTTT. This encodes CASSLTWGGHQNTEAFF.

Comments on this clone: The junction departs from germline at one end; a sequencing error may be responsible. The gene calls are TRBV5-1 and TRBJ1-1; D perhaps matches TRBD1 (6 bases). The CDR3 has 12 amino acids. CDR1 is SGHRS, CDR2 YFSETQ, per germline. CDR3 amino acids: CASGLGGQEAFF. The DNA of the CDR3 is TGCGCCAGCGGCTTGGGAGGACAGGAAGCTTTCTTT.